One sample yielded the 10 T cell receptor beta chains listed below, sequenced in a study of T cell repertoires in cytomegalovirus infection. From the reads, TCRdb called clonotypes with MiXCR, one entry per CDR3 protein. The data show hundreds of thousands of distinct CDR3 sequences, with around 10% seen just once and less than 3% held by the top ten. The specimen sequenced was PBMCs. Receptor source: a human donor in good health (CMV status not recorded). Some clones in this sample may be carry-over from other donors' samples.

This clonotype came up many times. The chain's CDR3 is CATSRDLQGGTEAFF. CDR3 coding DNA: TGTGCCACCAGCAGAGATCTACAGGGCGGCACTGAAGCTTTCTTT. The J gene is TRBJ1-1, the V gene TRBV15; D is perhaps TRBD1 (6 bases). V lost 0 bases and J 4 bases, leaving 12 bases between the germline ends. Germline V CDR1 and CDR2: LNHNV, YYDKDF (reference sequence). This CDR3 is built from 15 residues.

This clonotype was detected only a few times. The rearrangement uses TRBV5-1 and TRBJ1-6; D gene uncertain. From germline, CDR1 is SGHRS and CDR2 YFSETQ. V shed 3 bases and J shed 9 bases, with 16 bases lying between them. The CDR3 runs to 15 residues. The CDR3 loop reads CASSSGLEWGSPLHF. In nucleotides, the CDR3 is TGCGCCAGCAGCTCCGGACTGGAATGGGGTTCACCCCTCCACTTT.

This clonotype was detected ten times or more. The V gene is TRBV12-3 or TRBV12-4, the J gene TRBJ2-1, with TRBD1 matching 8 bases. V dropped 3 bases and J dropped 7; count of bases not matched to a gene: 5. CDR3 length: 14 amino acids. For the CDR3, the DNA is TGTGCCAGCAGTTTGGACAGGGCCTGGAATGAGCAGTTCTTC. This codes for CASSLDRAWNEQFF.

The chain is built from TRBV29-1 and TRBJ2-1; the D gene is possibly TRBD2 (7 bases). V was pared by 2 bases and J by 9 bases, with 14 bases between. The germline V gene encodes CDR1 SQVTM and CDR2 ANQGSEA. The CDR3 spans 13 residues. The CDR3 sequence is CSVEPRGAGEQFF. For the CDR3, the DNA is TGCAGCGTTGAACCCCGGGGGGCGGGTGAGCAGTTCTTC.

Comments on this clonotype: Being one base from a much bigger clone, this may be a read error. V is TRBV9 and J is TRBJ1-2; possibly TRBD1 for D (5 bases). Germline V lookup: CDR1 SGDLS, CDR2 YYNGEE. V lost 6 bases and J 8 bases, leaving 17 bases between the germline ends. The length of the CDR3 is 13 residues. Written as DNA, the CDR3 is TGTGCCAGCATGCAGGACACGGTGCGAGGCTACACCTTC. Amino acids: CASMQDTVRGYTF.

In its sample, this clonotype was seen many times. This chain connects TRBV10-3 to TRBJ1-2, with 9 bases matching TRBD1. V shed 5 bases and J 7 bases; nucleotides not matched to a gene: 5. The CDR3 extends over 13 amino acids. Germline V gene data show CDR1 as ENHRY and CDR2 as SYGVKD. The CDR3 sequence: CAISSGQGIGYTF. Here the CDR3 DNA reads TGTGCCATCAGTTCGGGACAGGGAATTGGCTACACCTTC.

This clonotype has only a few counts. The chain joins TRBV29-1 to TRBJ1-5, with 7 bases that match TRBD1. V lost 7 bases to trimming and J lost 4 bases; unmatched junction nucleotides: 7. Germline CDR1 reads SQVTM; CDR2 reads ANQGSEA. The CDR3 totals 13 residues. The CDR3 loop reads CSAATGENQPQHF. The CDR3, as DNA: TGCAGCGCCGCTACAGGGGAAAATCAGCCCCAGCATTTT.

There are a few counts of this clonotype. The J gene is TRBJ2-1, the V gene TRBV20-1; D gene unclear. Per the germline V gene, CDR1 is DFQATT and CDR2 is SNEGSKA (reference sequence). V lost 1 base to trimming and J lost 8 bases, with 12 bases between them. CDR3 length: 13 amino acids. The DNA of the CDR3 is TGCAGTGCTAGAGTAATCGGCATTTATGAGCAGTTCTTC. As protein: CSARVIGIYEQFF.

This clonotype has a count of ten or more. The chain couples TRBV15 to TRBJ2-7, with D perhaps matching TRBD1 or TRBD2 (7 bases each). V was pared by 5 bases and J by 4 bases, with 21 bases between. CDR1 LNHNV and CDR2 YYDKDF come from the germline V gene (reference sequence). This CDR3 is 16 amino acids long. The CDR3 spells CATSGIATGRGYEQYV. CDR3 coding DNA: TGTGCCACCAGCGGAATTGCGACAGGGAGGGGATACGAGCAGTACGTC.

This clonotype appeared many times. The V and J genes are TRBV6-1 and TRBJ2-1, with 7 bases aligning to TRBD1. Germline V lookup: CDR1 MNHNS, CDR2 SASEGT. With 4 bases clipped from V and 9 bases from J, the junction kept 9 bases outside the gene matches. The CDR3 consists of 14 residues. The CDR3 is CASSAIVQGIEQFF. The CDR3 nucleotides read TGTGCCAGCAGTGCGATTGTACAGGGGATTGAGCAGTTCTTC.